What follows is one T cell receptor beta chain and its context. Its antigen is as yet unknown. These data come from a study of lymphopenia after photon versus proton radiotherapy. General observations from the study: Only patients who died were analyzed for survival; proton advantage is unproven. Oligoclonal CD8+ Temra expansion after nadir drove photon patients' diversity drop. Photon-treated patients lost naive T cells and TCR diversity; proton-treated stayed stable.

The CDR3 loop spans 13 amino acids. The V gene's germline CDR1 is SGDLS and CDR2 YYNGEE. Trimming took 1 base from V and 9 from J, leaving 11 bases between them. Repertoires were generated with immunoSEQ multiplex PCR, while TCRdb's copy carries only in-frame clones and drops some. The table shows 60,000 or so clones, with approximately 90% occurring only once. The receptor was derived from a man older than 75 with esophageal cancer. This specimen was peripheral blood, taken from a patient treated with proton-based radiotherapy. The chain employs TRBV9 and TRBJ2-1; no firm D call. CDR3 amino acids: CASSVTPLGEQFF. CDR3 DNA: TGTGCCAGCAGCGTAACCCCACTGGGTGAGCAGTTCTTC.